This TCR beta chain originates from a study of cytomegalovirus exposure and HLA in healthy donors. Findings of the study overall: A missense DCLRE1C variant was associated with V- and J-gene trimming of TCR beta chains in a later analysis, and an independent cohort replicated the association. About 87% or about 30% of the time was how often most TCR beta V segments were productive, according to an earlier analysis.

On this clone itself: As yet, its antigen is unknown.

Germline CDR1 MNHEY, CDR2 SVGAGI. The CDR3 extends over 13 amino acids. Deletions cut 6 bases from V and 3 bases from J, with 11 bases between. The PCR was carried out with 60 Vbeta primers and 13 Jbeta primers. Some clones are missing from TCRdb's copy, which holds only in-frame ones; the method was immunoSEQ multiplex PCR. The repertoire holds roughly 110,000 clones, with about 79% as singletons. The chain joins TRBV6-5 to TRBJ1-2; D remains ambiguous. Sequencing was performed on PBMCs. The source of this sequence is a human donor in good health. CDR3 coding DNA: TGTGCCAGCAGAAAAACCAGTGACTATGGCTACACCTTC. Translating gives CASRKTSDYGYTF.